This T cell receptor (beta chain) was obtained from a study of cytomegalovirus exposure and HLA in healthy donors. Points on this clone: Its specificity is unknown.

The primer mix had 60 Vbeta and 13 Jbeta primers. TCRdb's table, derived via immunoSEQ multiplex PCR, lists solely in-frame clones and lacks some. The sample has 130,000 or so clones; 8.5% are singletons. Between the trimmed V and J ends, which lost 4 bases and 3 bases, there was a span of 14 bases. This CDR3 region has 15 residues. Germline V CDR1 and CDR2: SGHRS, YFSETQ. Study-level results: Reported results showed that the classifier diagnosed cytomegalovirus status with high specificity and sensitivity.

Unrecorded immune exposure was likely among donors, who were nominally healthy when sampled. Sequencing was carried out using PBMCs. This TCR was recovered from a man aged 40-49 years in good health and CMV-seronegative. The rearrangement joins TRBV5-1 to TRBJ1-5; D is ambiguous. For the CDR3, the DNA is TGCGCCAGCAGCCCAATCGGAGGAAACAATCAGCCCCAGCATTTT. It yields the protein CASSPIGGNNQPQHF.